This T cell receptor (beta chain) was documented in a study of T cells in Graves' hyperthyroidism and ophthalmopathy (dated by TCRdb to 2018 to 2020). Describing the broader study: Peripheral blood was sampled at the time of initial diagnosis, prior to any treatment. TCR V-J signatures able to tell the groups apart were searched for in a discovery cohort of approximately 95 patients, of whom over 40 had Graves' ophthalmopathy and roughly 59 had stable Graves' hyperthyroidism. An independent validation cohort of fewer than 20 hyperthyroidism patients and about 16 patients who later progressed to ophthalmopathy tested prospective prediction of ophthalmopathy. The 100 or so discovery patients were randomly divided into training and test sets at a 7:3 ratio. In addition, the study compared T-cell repertoires in thyroid tissue and in blood from about 6 Graves' hyperthyroidism patients. Following sampling, methimazole starting at 30 mg daily was given to hyperthyroidism patients, and high-dose intravenous methylprednisolone was given to ophthalmopathy patients. The paper reports TCR Vbeta CDR3 sequencing of 140 or so peripheral blood samples: fewer than 50 ophthalmopathy, over 70 hyperthyroidism and around 17 progressor patients. Summary of the overall study and its limitations: Sample size was not statistically predetermined, and investigators were not blinded to group allocation. In validation, progression to ophthalmopathy was predicted by the model with 70.59% sensitivity and nearly 75% specificity, a median of 6.5 months before onset. A 13 V-J signature model separated ophthalmopathy from stable hyperthyroidism, with 87.88% sensitivity and roughly 82% specificity in cross-validation and 80%/75% in testing. Most expanded thyroid clonotypes (frequency above 0.001) were also detected in blood, a finding suggesting that blood repertoires may reflect thyroid immune responses.

A patient counted as having stable Graves' hyperthyroidism if no progression to ophthalmopathy occurred over 18 months of follow-up. Hyperthyroidism patients were aged 18 to 65 years and newly diagnosed, with disease duration of less than 2 months. Any patient with an uncontrolled infection, another autoimmune disease, pregnancy or lactation was excluded. Clinical symptoms, serum thyroxine and TRAb, thyroid ultrasound, and orbital computed tomography formed the basis for the diagnoses. Ficoll-Paque density gradient centrifugation was used to isolate PBMCs from about 10 ml of fresh peripheral blood. Total RNA was extracted with Trizol reagent, and quality was checked on an Agilent 2100 Bioanalyzer. Worth noting for this clonotype: The target of this receptor is not known. No per-base quality is available; no much larger clone lies one base away.

Amplification of TCR beta CDR3 regions was carried out from RNA transcripts. For the first round of RT-PCR on the TCR CDR3, the HTBI primer set was used together with the Qiagen OneStep RT-PCR kit. Libraries were constructed in a second round of multiplex PCR, after which size selection and purification were carried out. The libraries were sequenced on an Illumina HiSeq2000 using paired-end 100 bp reads. As for the authors' bioinformatics: SOAPnuke was used to process the raw data, throwing out any read that contained adapters or uncalled bases, had a mean Phred below 15, or lacked an exact constant-primer or identifier match. High-quality paired reads were merged using COPE v1.2.5, and each unique nucleotide sequence was defined as a clonotype. MiTCR v1.1 was used to align clonotypes to the IMGT TRBV, TRBD and TRBJ reference segments. The analysis included only V-J combinations with a frequency above 0.0001, which together covered 99% to 99.2% of the repertoires. The TCS score was defined as the ratio of F50 (clonal expansion) to E x V (chaos), calculated using BLOSUM62-based TCRdist between CDR3 peptides within each V-J. Welch's t-statistics and random forest reduced roughly 500 V-J features to 13, which were used in a naive Bayes classifier (R e1071). TCRdb reworked the public reads: Q25 trimming with fastp, MiXCR clone assembly, productive beta chains retained. Each entry merges the rows of one CDR3 protein and shows their most common DNA and genes. The authors' filters were not applied to this entry. The sample data list more than 150,000 distinct CDR3 sequences, and approximately 15% of these were observed just once. About 31% of the sample lies in the top ten.

From the cysteine through the phenylalanine, the CDR3 covers 16 amino acids. Just CDR3 DNA is preserved here, 48 bases in frame from base 1. Trimming at the junction amounts to 3 bases on V and 8 bases on J, and the germline ends lie 19 bases apart. The V gene is TRBV12-3 or TRBV12-4 and the J gene is TRBJ1-4, with no D gene named confidently. This clonotype was sampled from a woman in her forties or fifties with Graves' hyperthyroidism. Source material: blood. The DNA sequence follows: TGTGCCAGCAGTTTGTGGACGGCCCCTCAAGGGGAAAAACTGTTTTTT. Its protein reads: CASSLWTAPQGEKLFF.